Listed here are 3 T cell receptor beta chains from one sample, sequenced in a study of shared clonotypes between healthy human individuals. Naive CD8 cells were CD45RO-negative, positively selected for CCR7, excluding terminally differentiated effector memory CD45RA+ cells. Only in-frame clones appear in the TCRdb table, and some are missing; sequencing was by immunoSEQ multiplex PCR. The sample holds roughly 2.1 million clones; 85% to 95% are singletons and the top ten take roughly 1.8%. The sequenced sample was naive CD8+ T cells from PBMCs. The receptors originated from a man between 18 and 35 years old in good health. Some clones in this sample may be carry-over from other donors' samples.

In this sample, this clone turned up once. The chain employs TRBV27 and TRBJ2-1; 7 bases match TRBD1. Germline trimming cut 6 bases from V and 0 bases from J; bases unmatched to any gene: 14. The CDR3 contains 18 residues. The germline V gene has CDR1 MNHEY and CDR2 SMNVEV (reference sequence). The CDR3 here is CASSDLPGDSSSYNEQFF. The DNA for the CDR3 is TGTGCCAGCAGCGATCTCCCTGGGGACAGTAGCTCCTACAATGAGCAGTTCTTC.

This clone has a single count. At the DNA level, this CDR3 is encoded by other sequences in the same sample as well. V gene TRBV9 combines with J gene TRBJ2-7; 8 bases line up with TRBD2. The V and J ends lost 4 bases and 0 bases, in that order; junction bases with no gene match: 3. Germline values: CDR1 SGDLS, CDR2 YYNGEE. The CDR3 spans 14 residues. CDR3 bases: TGTGCCAGCAGCCCCCGGGGGGGCTCCTACGAGCAGTACTTC. Its translation is CASSPRGGSYEQYF.

CDR3 region: CASSLTLGGRGEQYF. In DNA, the CDR3 is TGCGCCAGCAGCCTCACTTTGGGGGGGCGAGGAGAGCAGTACTTC. The rearrangement joins TRBV4-1 to TRBJ2-7, with TRBD2 as a possible D gene (7 bases). The CDR3 consists of 15 residues. CDR1 MGHRA and CDR2 YSYEKL come from the germline V gene. Trimming left V 4 bases short and J 7 bases short, with 20 bases between.